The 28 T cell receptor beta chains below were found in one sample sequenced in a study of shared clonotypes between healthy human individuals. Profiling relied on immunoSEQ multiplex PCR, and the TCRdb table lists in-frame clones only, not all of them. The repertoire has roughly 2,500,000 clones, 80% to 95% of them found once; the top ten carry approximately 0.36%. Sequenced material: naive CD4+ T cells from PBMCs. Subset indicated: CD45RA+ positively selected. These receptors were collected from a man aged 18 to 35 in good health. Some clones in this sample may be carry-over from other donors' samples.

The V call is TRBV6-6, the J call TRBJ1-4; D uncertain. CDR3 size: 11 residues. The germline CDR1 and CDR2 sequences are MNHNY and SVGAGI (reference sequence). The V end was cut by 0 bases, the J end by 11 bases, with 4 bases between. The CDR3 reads CASSYSGKLFF. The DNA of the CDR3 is TGTGCCAGCAGTTACTCGGGGAAACTGTTTTTT.

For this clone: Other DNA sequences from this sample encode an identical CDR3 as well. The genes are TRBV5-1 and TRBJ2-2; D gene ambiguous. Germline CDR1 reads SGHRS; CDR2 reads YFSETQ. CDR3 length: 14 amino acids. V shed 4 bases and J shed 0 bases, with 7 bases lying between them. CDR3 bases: TGCGCCAGCAGCCGGACCACGAACACCGGGGAGCTGTTTTTT. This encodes CASSRTTNTGELFF.

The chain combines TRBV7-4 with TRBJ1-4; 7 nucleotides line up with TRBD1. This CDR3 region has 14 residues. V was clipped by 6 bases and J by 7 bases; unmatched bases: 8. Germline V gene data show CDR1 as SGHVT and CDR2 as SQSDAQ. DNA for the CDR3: TGTGCCAGCAGTCTCCGGGACAGTCGTGAAAAACTGTTTTTT. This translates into CASSLRDSREKLFF.

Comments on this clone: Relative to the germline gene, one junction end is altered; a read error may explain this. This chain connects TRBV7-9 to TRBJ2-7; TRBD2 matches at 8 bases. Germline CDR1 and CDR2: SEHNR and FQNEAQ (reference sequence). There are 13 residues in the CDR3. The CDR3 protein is CASSWSTSAGPHF. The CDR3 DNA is TGTGCCAGCAGCTGGTCGACTAGCGCGGGGCCTCACTTC.

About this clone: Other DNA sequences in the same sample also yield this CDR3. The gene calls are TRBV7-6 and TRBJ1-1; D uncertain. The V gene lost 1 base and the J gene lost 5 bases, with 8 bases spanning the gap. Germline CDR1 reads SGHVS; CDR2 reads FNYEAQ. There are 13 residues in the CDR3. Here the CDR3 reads CASSLDRGTEAFF. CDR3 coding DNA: TGTGCCAGCAGCTTAGATCGAGGGACTGAAGCTTTCTTT.

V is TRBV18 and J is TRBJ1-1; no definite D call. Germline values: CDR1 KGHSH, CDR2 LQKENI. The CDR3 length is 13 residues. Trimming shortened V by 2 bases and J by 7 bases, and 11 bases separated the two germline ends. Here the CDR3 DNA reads TGTGCCAGCTCACCAATCCTTGAGGGTGAAGCTTTCTTT. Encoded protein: CASSPILEGEAFF. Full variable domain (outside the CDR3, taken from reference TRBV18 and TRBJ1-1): NAGVMQNPRHLVRRRGQEARLRCSPMKGHSHVYWYRQLPEEGLKFMVYLQKENIIDESGMPKERFSAEFPKEGPSILRIQQVVRGDSAAYFCASSPILEGEAFFGQGTRLTVV.

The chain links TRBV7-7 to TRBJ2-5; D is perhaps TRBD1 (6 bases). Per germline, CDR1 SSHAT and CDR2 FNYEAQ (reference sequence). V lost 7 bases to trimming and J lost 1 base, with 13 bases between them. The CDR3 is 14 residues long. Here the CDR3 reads CASTSLTGQETQYF. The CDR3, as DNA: TGTGCCAGCACCTCGCTGACAGGCCAAGAGACCCAGTACTTC.

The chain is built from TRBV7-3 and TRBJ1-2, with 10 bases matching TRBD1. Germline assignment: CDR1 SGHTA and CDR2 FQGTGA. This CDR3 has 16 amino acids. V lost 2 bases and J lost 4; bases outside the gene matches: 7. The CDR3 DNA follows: TGTGCCAGCAGCTTAGGGTGGACAGGGGGAAGCTATGGCTACACCTTC. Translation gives CASSLGWTGGSYGYTF. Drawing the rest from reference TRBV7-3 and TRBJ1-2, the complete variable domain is GAGVSQTPSNKVTEKGKYVELRCDPISGHTALYWYRQSLGQGPEFLIYFQGTGAADDSGLPNDRFFAVRPEGSVSTLKIQRTERGDSAVYLCASSLGWTGGSYGYTFGSGTRLTVV.

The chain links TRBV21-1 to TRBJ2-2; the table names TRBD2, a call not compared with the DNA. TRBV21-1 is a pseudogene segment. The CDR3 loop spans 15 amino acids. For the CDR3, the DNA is TGTGCCAGCAGCTCAGGGACTAGCAAGTCCGGGGAGCTGTTTTTT. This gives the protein CASSSGTSKSGELFF.

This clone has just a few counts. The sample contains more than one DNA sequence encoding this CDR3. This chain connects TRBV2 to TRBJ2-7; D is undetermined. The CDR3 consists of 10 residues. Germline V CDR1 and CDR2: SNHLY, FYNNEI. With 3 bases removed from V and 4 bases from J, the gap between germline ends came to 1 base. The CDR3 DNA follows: TGTGCCAGCAGTGATTACGAGCAGTACTTC. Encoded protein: CASSDYEQYF.

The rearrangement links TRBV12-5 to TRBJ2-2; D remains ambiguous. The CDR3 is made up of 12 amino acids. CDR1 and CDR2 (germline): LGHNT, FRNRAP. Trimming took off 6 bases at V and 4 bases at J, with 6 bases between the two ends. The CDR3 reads CASGAITGELFF. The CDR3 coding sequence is TGTGCTAGTGGGGCGATCACCGGGGAGCTGTTTTTT.

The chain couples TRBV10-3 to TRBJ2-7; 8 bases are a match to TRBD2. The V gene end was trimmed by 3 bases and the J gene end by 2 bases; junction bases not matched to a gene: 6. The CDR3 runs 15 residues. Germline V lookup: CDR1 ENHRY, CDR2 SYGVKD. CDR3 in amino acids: CAISEGSGDTYEQYF. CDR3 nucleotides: TGTGCCATCAGTGAAGGTAGCGGGGACACCTACGAGCAGTACTTC.

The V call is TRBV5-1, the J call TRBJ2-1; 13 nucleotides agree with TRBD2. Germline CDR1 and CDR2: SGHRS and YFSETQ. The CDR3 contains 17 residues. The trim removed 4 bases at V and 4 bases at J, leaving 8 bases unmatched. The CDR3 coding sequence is TGCGCCAGCAGCCCCACGGGGACTAGCGGGATGTACAATGAGCAGTTCTTC. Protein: CASSPTGTSGMYNEQFF.

The CDR3: CASSGQRREAFF. In nucleotides, the CDR3 is TGTGCCAGCTCCGGACAGCGTCGAGAAGCTTTCTTT. V is TRBV28 and J is TRBJ1-1, with D maybe TRBD1 (6 bases). The CDR3 is 12 amino acids. Trimming took 8 bases from V and 8 from J, leaving 15 bases between them. The germline gives CDR1 MDHEN, CDR2 SYDVKM.

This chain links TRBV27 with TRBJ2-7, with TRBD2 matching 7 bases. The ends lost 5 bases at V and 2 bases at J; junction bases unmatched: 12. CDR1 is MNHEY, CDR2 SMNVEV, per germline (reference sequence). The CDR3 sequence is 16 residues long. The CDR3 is CASSPYMGGGPYEQYF. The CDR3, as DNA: TGTGCCAGCAGTCCGTACATGGGGGGGGGACCCTACGAGCAGTACTTC.

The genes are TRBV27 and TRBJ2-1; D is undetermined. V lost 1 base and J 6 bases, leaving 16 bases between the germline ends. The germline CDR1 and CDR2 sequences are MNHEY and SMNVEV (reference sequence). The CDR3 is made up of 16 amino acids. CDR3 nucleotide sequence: TGTGCCAGCAGTTTATTGAGGCGGAAGGTCTTCAATGAGCAGTTCTTC. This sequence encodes CASSLLRRKVFNEQFF.

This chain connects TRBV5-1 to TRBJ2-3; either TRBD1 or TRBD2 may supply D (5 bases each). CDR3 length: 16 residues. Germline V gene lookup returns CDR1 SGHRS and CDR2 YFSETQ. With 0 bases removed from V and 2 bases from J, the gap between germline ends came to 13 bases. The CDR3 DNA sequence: TGCGCCAGCAGCTTGGGGGGACGGCGTCCCACAGATACGCAGTATTTT. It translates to CASSLGGRRPTDTQYF.

The CDR3 here is CASSRGWATDTQYF. In DNA, the CDR3 is TGTGCCAGCAGCAGAGGTTGGGCCACAGATACGCAGTATTTT. This chain uses TRBV14 with TRBJ2-3; D gene unclear. V was clipped by 5 bases and J by 2 bases, with 11 bases between them. This CDR3 has 14 amino acids. Germline values: CDR1 SGHDN, CDR2 FVKESK. The whole variable domain, filled in from reference TRBV14 and TRBJ2-3, reads EAGVTQFPSHSVIEKGQTVTLRCDPISGHDNLYWYRRVMGKEIKFLLHFVKESKQDESGMPNNRFLAERTGGTYSTLKVQPAELEDSGVYFCASSRGWATDTQYFGPGTRLTVL.

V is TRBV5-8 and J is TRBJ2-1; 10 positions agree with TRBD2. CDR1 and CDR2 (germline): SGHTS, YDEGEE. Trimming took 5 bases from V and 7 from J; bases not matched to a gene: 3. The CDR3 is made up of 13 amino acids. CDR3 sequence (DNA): TGTGCCAGCAGTTCACTAGCGGGAAATGAGCAGTTCTTC. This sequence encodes CASSSLAGNEQFF.

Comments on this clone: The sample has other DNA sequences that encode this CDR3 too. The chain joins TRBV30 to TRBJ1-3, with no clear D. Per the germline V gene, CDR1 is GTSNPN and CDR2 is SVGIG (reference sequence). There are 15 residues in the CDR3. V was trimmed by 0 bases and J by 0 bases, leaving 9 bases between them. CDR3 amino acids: CAWSVGRSSGNTIYF. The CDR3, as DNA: TGTGCCTGGAGTGTAGGGCGGAGCTCTGGAAACACCATATATTTT.

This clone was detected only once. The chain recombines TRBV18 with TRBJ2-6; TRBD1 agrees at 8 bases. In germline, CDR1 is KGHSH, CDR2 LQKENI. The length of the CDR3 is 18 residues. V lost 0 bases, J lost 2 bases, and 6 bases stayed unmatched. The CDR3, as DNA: TGTGCCAGCTCACCACCGCCAGGGGGCGGGCCTGGGGCCAACGTCCTGACTTTC. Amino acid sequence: CASSPPPGGGPGANVLTF.

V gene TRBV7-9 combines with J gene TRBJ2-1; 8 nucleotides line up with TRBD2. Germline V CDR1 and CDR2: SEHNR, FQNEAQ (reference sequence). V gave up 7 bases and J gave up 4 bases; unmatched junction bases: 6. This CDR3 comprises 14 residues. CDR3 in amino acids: CASTTERGYNEQFF. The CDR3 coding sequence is TGTGCCAGCACTACCGAGCGGGGGTACAATGAGCAGTTCTTC.

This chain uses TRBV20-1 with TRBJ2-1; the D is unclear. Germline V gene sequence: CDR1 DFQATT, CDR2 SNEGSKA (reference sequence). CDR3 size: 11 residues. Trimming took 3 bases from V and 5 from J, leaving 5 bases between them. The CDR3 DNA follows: TGCAGTGCTAGGTTGCACAATGAGCAGTTCTTC. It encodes CSARLHNEQFF.

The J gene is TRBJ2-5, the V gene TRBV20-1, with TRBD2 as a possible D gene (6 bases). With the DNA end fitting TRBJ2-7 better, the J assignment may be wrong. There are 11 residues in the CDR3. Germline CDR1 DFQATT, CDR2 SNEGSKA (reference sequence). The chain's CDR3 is CIAANNYEQYF. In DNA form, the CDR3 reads TGCATAGCGGCCAACAATTACGAGCAGTACTTC.

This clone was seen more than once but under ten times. CDR3 loop: CAWSLTDSTEAFF. The CDR3 DNA reads as TGTGCCTGGAGTCTCACCGACAGCACTGAAGCTTTCTTT. The chain couples TRBV30 to TRBJ1-1, with D possibly TRBD1 on 5 matching bases. This CDR3 comprises 13 residues. Germline CDR1 and CDR2: GTSNPN and SVGIG (reference sequence). The V gene lost 2 bases and the J gene lost 4 bases, with 11 bases spanning the gap.

The CDR3 loop is CASSQAGTGYNEKLFF. CDR3 coding DNA: TGTGCCAGCAGCCAAGCGGGGACAGGCTATAATGAAAAACTGTTTTTT. The rearrangement links TRBV14 to TRBJ1-4, with TRBD1 matching over 8 bases. Germline lookup yields CDR1 SGHDN and CDR2 FVKESK. J lost 4 bases, V lost 1 base, and 5 bases had no gene match. The CDR3 spans 16 residues.

CDR3: CAISESEERRYF. In DNA form, the CDR3 reads TGTGCCATCAGTGAGTCGGAGGAGAGGCGGTACTTC. The chain links TRBV10-3 to TRBJ2-7; a weak D match, TRBD2 (5 bases). V was pared by 0 bases and J by 12 bases, with 12 bases between. Germline lookup yields CDR1 ENHRY and CDR2 SYGVKD. The CDR3 extends over 12 amino acids.

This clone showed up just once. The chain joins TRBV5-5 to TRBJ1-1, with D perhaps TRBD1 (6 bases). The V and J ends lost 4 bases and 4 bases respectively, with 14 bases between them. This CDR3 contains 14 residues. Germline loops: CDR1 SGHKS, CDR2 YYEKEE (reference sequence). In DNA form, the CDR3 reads TGTGCCAGCAGCCGGACAGCGTGGGGCACTGAAGCTTTCTTT. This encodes CASSRTAWGTEAFF.